This T cell receptor beta chain was profiled in a study of neurological immune-mediated disorders. Study-level findings and limits: Across subjects, no CDR3 amino acid sequence appeared in expanded clones of more than one subject, a finding that suggested private repertoires in all groups.

Time point given: longitudinal time-point 1 (baseline). In its sample, this clonotype was seen a few times. What it binds is unknown. The cDNA came from 5'RACE, which used 10-nucleotide random UMIs. Whenever a sequencing run was performed, it yielded over 170 million TCR-beta sequences from 15-18 subjects. TCRdb re-called the 5' RACE reads with MiXCR, one entry per CDR3 protein. The sample consists of about 60,000 distinct CDR3 sequences, around 10% of them appearing once. This TCR derives from a male donor with HTLV-1-associated myelopathy (HAM/TSP). Sequenced sample: PBMCs.

The CDR3 here is CSASRAGEETQYF. The CDR3 DNA reads as TGCAGTGCTTCCAGGGCGGGGGAAGAGACCCAGTACTTC. The rearrangement uses TRBV20-1 and TRBJ2-5; 7 positions match TRBD2. The CDR3 is made up of 13 amino acids. V was pared by 5 bases and J by 3 bases, with 6 bases of the junction left unmatched. Germline-derived CDR1 and CDR2 are DFQATT and SNEGSKA (reference sequence).